This T cell receptor beta chain was profiled in a study of cytomegalovirus exposure and HLA in healthy donors. The V and J ends lost 1 base and 10 bases respectively, with 11 bases between them. CDR1 is MDHEN and CDR2 is SYDVKM in the germline V gene. This CDR3 is built from 13 residues. The PCR used 60 Vbeta and 13 Jbeta primers. TCRdb keeps only in-frame clones here, not all; method: immunoSEQ multiplex PCR. The sample has under 200,000 clones, around 67% seen once. The TCR sequence derives from a woman aged 18-30 years in good health and CMV-seropositive. This chain joins TRBV28 and TRBJ1-3; the D gene is possibly TRBD1 (6 bases). Sequences were obtained from PBMCs. Here the CDR3 DNA reads TGTGCCAGCAGTTTATCGGCCCAGGGGACCATATATTTT. Encoded protein: CASSLSAQGTIYF. The full variable domain, in which reference TRBV28 and TRBJ1-3 provide the parts outside the CDR3, is DVKVTQSSRYLVKRTGEKVFLECVQDMDHENMFWYRQDPGLGLRLIYFSYDVKMKEKGDIPEGYSVSREKKERFSLILESASTNQTSMYLCASSLSAQGTIYFGEGSWLTVV.